The clone carrying this TCR beta chain was recorded many times. TCRdb called the 5' RACE reads again in MiXCR, with one record for every CDR3 protein. The table shows about 48,000 distinct CDR3 sequences, with around 5.2% occurring only once. The sample is drawn from a study of spatial heterogeneity in lung cancer. Study background: The average appearance count of each unique TCR and UMI combination in raw reads was more than ten.

Germline V gives CDR1 SGHTA, CDR2 FQGNSA. V lost 4 bases and J lost 8; bases outside the gene matches: 11. The length of the CDR3 is 15 residues. Time point specified: sample taken at primary tumor resection. This chain uses TRBV7-2 with TRBJ2-1; 7 bases agree with TRBD2. The receptor was derived from a male donor with early-stage non-small cell lung cancer. Sample: PBMCs, taken at surgery. This chain's CDR3 is CASSWRLAERDEQFF. The CDR3 DNA is TGTGCCAGCAGCTGGAGACTAGCCGAACGGGATGAGCAGTTCTTC. Together with reference TRBV7-2 and TRBJ2-1, the CDR3 gives the full variable domain: GAGVSQSPSNKVTEKGKDVELRCDPISGHTALYWYRQSLGQGLEFLIYFQGNSAPDKSGLPSDRFSAERTGGSVSTLTIQRTQQEDSAVYLCASSWRLAERDEQFFGPGTRLTVL.